This passage covers 24 T cell receptor beta chains from one sample sequenced in a study of cytomegalovirus exposure and HLA in healthy donors. The PCR employed 60 Vbeta primers together with 13 Jbeta primers. TCRdb's table, derived via immunoSEQ multiplex PCR, lists solely in-frame clones and lacks some. The repertoire table contains roughly 78,000 clones. The sequenced material came from PBMCs. The receptors shown here come from a boy between 10 and 17 years old in good health and CMV-seronegative.

V is TRBV6-1 and J is TRBJ2-5; 12 nucleotides align to TRBD2. The CDR3 is 15 residues long. The germline V gene has CDR1 MNHNS and CDR2 SASEGT. J gave up 5 bases and V 6 bases, and 7 bases lay outside the gene matches. The CDR3, as DNA: TGTGCCAGCAGCCCGACTAGCGGGGGATCGGAGACCCAGTACTTC. It encodes CASSPTSGGSETQYF.

This sequence joins TRBV2 and TRBJ2-7; 7 nucleotides align to TRBD1. Germline-derived CDR1 and CDR2 are SNHLY and FYNNEI. Losses at the gene ends were 11 bases for V and 1 base for J; bases not matched to a gene: 8. The CDR3 is 13 amino acids. In DNA, the CDR3 is TGTGCCGCCAGAGGGGGCCTTTCCTACGAGCAGTACTTC. It encodes CAARGGLSYEQYF. Variable domain in full (rest from reference TRBV2 and TRBJ2-7): EPEVTQTPSHQVTQMGQEVILRCVPISNHLYFYWYRQILGQKVEFLVSFYNNEISEKSEIFDDQFSVERPDGSNFTLKIRSTKLEDSAMYFCAARGGLSYEQYFGPGTRLTVT.

As to this clone: At the DNA level, this CDR3 is encoded by other sequences in the same sample as well. This chain joins TRBV4-2 and TRBJ1-5; no definite D call. From germline, CDR1 is LGHNA and CDR2 YNFKEQ. V was clipped by 4 bases and J by 6 bases, with 10 bases between them. The CDR3 covers 13 residues. This chain's CDR3 is CASSPRSGQPQHF. The CDR3 DNA reads TGTGCCAGCAGCCCACGGTCAGGTCAGCCCCAGCATTTT.

The V call is TRBV2, the J call TRBJ1-2, with 8 bases that match TRBD1. V was pared by 1 base and J by 4 bases, with 2 bases of the junction left unmatched. Germline V lookup: CDR1 SNHLY, CDR2 FYNNEI. This CDR3 is built from 14 residues. CDR3 coding DNA: TGTGCCAGCAGTGAAGGGACAGGGTCCTATGGCTACACCTTC. The encoded protein is CASSEGTGSYGYTF.

The V and J genes are TRBV6-4 and TRBJ2-3, with 8 bases lining up with TRBD1. CDR1 is MRHNA, CDR2 SNTAGT, per germline. The CDR3 totals 16 residues. Trimming cost V 5 bases and J 2 bases; bases outside gene matches: 9. CDR3 nucleotide sequence: TGTGCCAGCAGTCAGGGGGCAACCTCCAACACAGATACGCAGTATTTT. It is translated as CASSQGATSNTDTQYF.

The rearrangement links TRBV9 to TRBJ2-7, with a tentative D call TRBD2 (5 bases). V was pared by 3 bases and J by 3 bases, with 16 bases between. Looked up from germline, CDR1 is SGDLS and CDR2 is YYNGEE. This CDR3 comprises 15 residues. CDR3 nucleotides: TGTGCCAGCAGCGCGGGATATGGCGGAAGCTACGAGCAGTACTTC. Amino acids: CASSAGYGGSYEQYF. Using reference TRBV9 and TRBJ2-7 for the parts outside the CDR3, the full variable domain is DSGVTQTPKHLITATGQRVTLRCSPRSGDLSVYWYQQSLDQGLQFLIQYYNGEERAKGNILERFSAQQFPDLHSELNLSSLELGDSALYFCASSAGYGGSYEQYFGPGTRLTVT.

V usage is TRBV14 and J usage is TRBJ1-1, with 9 positions matching TRBD1. Per germline, CDR1 SGHDN and CDR2 FVKESK. The CDR3 consists of 15 residues. The junction had 3 bases not matched to a gene; V was cut back by 4 bases and J by 0 bases. The CDR3 sequence: CASSPGQGMNTEAFF. CDR3 bases: TGTGCCAGCAGCCCCGGACAGGGGATGAACACTGAAGCTTTCTTT.

About this clone: One end of the junction does not line up with germline, which may come from a read error. This chain links TRBV30 with TRBJ1-5, with 7 bases fitting TRBD1. Germline V gene lookup returns CDR1 GTSNPN and CDR2 SVGIG (reference sequence). CDR3 length: 13 amino acids. The DNA for the CDR3 is TGTGCCTGGAGGGGACAGATCAATCAGCACCAGCATTTT. Residues: CAWRGQINQHQHF.

The chain combines TRBV14 with TRBJ2-5; 10 bases are shared with TRBD2. Unmatched junction bases numbered 6, after V lost 0 bases and J lost 5 bases. This CDR3 has 16 amino acids. Germline assignment: CDR1 SGHDN and CDR2 FVKESK. CDR3 residues: CASSQDAAGGYETQYF. CDR3 nucleotide sequence: TGTGCCAGCAGCCAAGATGCAGCGGGAGGGTATGAGACCCAGTACTTC.

V is TRBV18 and J is TRBJ1-2; the match to TRBD1 covers 10 bases. Trimming at V came to 0 bases and at J to 2 bases, leaving 9 bases not matched to a gene. Germline assignment: CDR1 KGHSH and CDR2 LQKENI. The CDR3 covers 18 residues. The DNA of the CDR3 is TGTGCCAGCTCACCACCGGACAGGGGGACCAAGGGGAACTATGGCTACACCTTC. It is translated as CASSPPDRGTKGNYGYTF. Together with reference TRBV18 and TRBJ1-2, the CDR3 gives the full variable domain: NAGVMQNPRHLVRRRGQEARLRCSPMKGHSHVYWYRQLPEEGLKFMVYLQKENIIDESGMPKERFSAEFPKEGPSILRIQQVVRGDSAAYFCASSPPDRGTKGNYGYTFGSGTRLTVV.

This chain connects TRBV14 to TRBJ2-5; TRBD1 agrees at 8 bases. Germline CDR1 and CDR2: SGHDN and FVKESK. The V segment lost 2 bases and the J segment 5 bases; nucleotides outside the gene matches: 10. The length of the CDR3 is 16 residues. DNA for the CDR3: TGTGCCAGCAGCCAACTAGGCCAGGGGGCTTATGAGACCCAGTACTTC. It specifies CASSQLGQGAYETQYF.

The rearrangement joins TRBV14 to TRBJ2-3; D perhaps matches TRBD2 (5 bases). V lost 2 bases and J 2 bases, leaving 20 bases between the germline ends. CDR3 length: 18 amino acids. Germline CDR1 reads SGHDN; CDR2 reads FVKESK. The CDR3 reads CASSQWASPYSITDTQYF. CDR3 sequence (DNA): TGTGCCAGCAGCCAATGGGCTAGCCCGTACTCTATCACAGATACGCAGTATTTT. Complete variable domain (other parts from reference TRBV14 and TRBJ2-3): EAGVTQFPSHSVIEKGQTVTLRCDPISGHDNLYWYRRVMGKEIKFLLHFVKESKQDESGMPNNRFLAERTGGTYSTLKVQPAELEDSGVYFCASSQWASPYSITDTQYFGPGTRLTVL.

V usage is TRBV27 and J usage is TRBJ2-5; D possibly corresponds to TRBD1 (6 bases). Germline lookup yields CDR1 MNHEY and CDR2 SMNVEV (reference sequence). CDR3 length: 13 residues. The V end was cut by 1 base, the J end by 5 bases, with 8 bases between. CDR3 in amino acids: CASSLWQGETQYF. CDR3 coding DNA: TGTGCCAGCAGTTTATGGCAGGGGGAGACCCAGTACTTC.

The V call is TRBV19, the J call TRBJ2-2, with 8 bases that match TRBD2. The trim removed 7 bases at V and 3 bases at J, leaving 7 bases unmatched. CDR1 and CDR2 (germline): LNHDA, SQIVND (reference sequence). The CDR3 loop spans 15 amino acids. The CDR3 sequence is CASTPGLVDTGELFF. CDR3 in DNA: TGTGCCAGTACTCCGGGACTAGTTGACACCGGGGAGCTGTTTTTT.

The chain combines TRBV29-1 with TRBJ1-1; 10 nucleotides agree with TRBD1. The V gene end was trimmed by 4 bases and the J gene end by 7 bases; junction bases not matched to a gene: 6. Germline V lookup: CDR1 SQVTM, CDR2 ANQGSEA. The CDR3 loop spans 13 amino acids. CDR3 sequence reads: CSVATRTGGEAFF. The DNA for the CDR3 is TGCAGCGTTGCCACACGGACAGGGGGTGAAGCTTTCTTT. The whole variable domain, filled in from reference TRBV29-1 and TRBJ1-1, reads SAVISQKPSRDICQRGTSLTIQCQVDSQVTMMFWYRQQPGQSLTLIATANQGSEATYESGFVIDKFPISRPNLTFSTLTVSNMSPEDSSIYLCSVATRTGGEAFFGQGTRLTVV.

The rearrangement links TRBV6-6 to TRBJ2-7; D perhaps matches TRBD2 (5 bases). The CDR3 consists of 15 residues. Germline CDR1 is MNHNY and CDR2 is SVGAGI (reference sequence). V dropped 5 bases and J dropped 2 bases, with 16 bases sitting between them. Here the CDR3 reads CASSKQSFSAYEQYF. The DNA for the CDR3 is TGTGCCAGCAGTAAACAGAGTTTTAGCGCCTACGAGCAGTACTTC.

The V gene is TRBV5-4, the J gene TRBJ1-2; maybe TRBD1 (5 bases). Trimming removed 3 bases at V and 6 bases at J, with 21 bases between. The germline gives CDR1 SGHNT, CDR2 YYREEE (reference sequence). This CDR3 spans 16 amino acids. The CDR3 nucleotides read TGTGCCAGCAGCTCCAGGGTTGGTAGTCTTTTCAATGGCTACACCTTC. This gives the protein CASSSRVGSLFNGYTF.

The chain couples TRBV4-2 to TRBJ2-1; 9 bases align to TRBD2. The CDR3 is 16 residues long. Trimming removed 1 base from V and 10 bases from J; junction bases left unmatched: 11. The germline V gene has CDR1 LGHNA and CDR2 YNFKEQ. The DNA of the CDR3 is TGTGCCAGCAGCCAAGTAGCGCTAGCGGGAAGGGAAGAGCAGTTCTTC. Protein product: CASSQVALAGREEQFF.

This chain connects TRBV15 to TRBJ2-7; 7 bases match TRBD1. The V gene's germline CDR1 is LNHNV and CDR2 YYDKDF (reference sequence). V was pared by 0 bases and J by 6 bases, with 8 bases of the junction left unmatched. The CDR3 runs to 15 residues. In nucleotides, the CDR3 is TGTGCCACCAGCAGAGATAGGGGACAGCTGGCCGAGCAGTACTTC. It encodes CATSRDRGQLAEQYF.

This rearrangement joins TRBV19 to TRBJ1-1, with D hard to call. Trimming took off 7 bases at V and 3 bases at J, with 6 bases between the two ends. This CDR3 comprises 11 residues. The germline gives CDR1 LNHDA, CDR2 SQIVND (reference sequence). The CDR3 nucleotides read TGTGCCAGTAATCTTCACACTGAAGCTTTCTTT. Translated: CASNLHTEAFF. The full variable domain, in which reference TRBV19 and TRBJ1-1 provide the parts outside the CDR3, is DGGITQSPKYLFRKEGQNVTLSCEQNLNHDAMYWYRQDPGQGLRLIYYSQIVNDFQKGDIAEGYSVSREKKESFPLTVTSAQKNPTAFYLCASNLHTEAFFGQGTRLTVV.

The V gene is TRBV18, the J gene TRBJ2-7; 12 bases match TRBD1. Germline trimming cut 6 bases from V and 5 bases from J; bases unmatched to any gene: 8. The CDR3 has 15 amino acids. From germline, CDR1 is KGHSH and CDR2 LQKENI. The chain's CDR3 is CASSVRGQGANEQYF. The DNA for the CDR3 is TGTGCCAGCTCCGTGCGGGGACAGGGGGCTAACGAGCAGTACTTC.

The V gene is TRBV7-3, the J gene TRBJ2-6, with D perhaps matching TRBD1 (5 bases). Germline CDR1 SGHTA, CDR2 FQGTGA. The CDR3 is made up of 15 amino acids. V was cut by 5 bases and J by 0 bases, with 8 bases left in between. The CDR3: CASSRDSSGANVLTF. The CDR3 region has the DNA TGTGCCAGCAGCCGAGACAGCTCTGGGGCCAACGTCCTGACTTTC. Based on the CDR3 plus reference TRBV7-3 and TRBJ2-6, the full variable domain is GAGVSQTPSNKVTEKGKYVELRCDPISGHTALYWYRQSLGQGPEFLIYFQGTGAADDSGLPNDRFFAVRPEGSVSTLKIQRTERGDSAVYLCASSRDSSGANVLTFGAGSRLTVL.

V gene TRBV19 combines with J gene TRBJ1-1, with TRBD1 as a possible D gene (5 bases). The CDR3 consists of 13 residues. Germline V gene data show CDR1 as LNHDA and CDR2 as SQIVND (reference sequence). V lost 1 base and J lost 5, with 8 bases in between. CDR3 DNA sequence: TGTGCCAGTAGTATAGCCAGGGATACTGAAGCTTTCTTT. Translated: CASSIARDTEAFF.

The rearrangement links TRBV9 to TRBJ1-1; D gene ambiguous. The CDR3 is made up of 15 amino acids. Per germline, CDR1 SGDLS and CDR2 YYNGEE. Between the trimmed V and J ends, which lost 4 bases and 0 bases, there was a span of 13 bases. The CDR3 spells CASSLTPWLNTEAFF. The CDR3 DNA reads as TGTGCCAGCAGCTTGACTCCTTGGTTGAACACTGAAGCTTTCTTT.